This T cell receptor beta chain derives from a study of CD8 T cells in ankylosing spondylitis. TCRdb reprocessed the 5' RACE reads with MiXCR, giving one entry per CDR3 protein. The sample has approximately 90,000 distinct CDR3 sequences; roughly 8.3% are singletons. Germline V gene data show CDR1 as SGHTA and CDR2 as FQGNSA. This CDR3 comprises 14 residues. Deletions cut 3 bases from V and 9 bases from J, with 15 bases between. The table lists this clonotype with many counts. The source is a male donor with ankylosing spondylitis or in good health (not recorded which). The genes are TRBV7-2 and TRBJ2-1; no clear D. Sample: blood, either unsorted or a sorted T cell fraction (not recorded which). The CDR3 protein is CASSLETELSEQFF. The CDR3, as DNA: TGTGCCAGCAGCTTGGAGACGGAGCTAAGTGAGCAGTTCTTC. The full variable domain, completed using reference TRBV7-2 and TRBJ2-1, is GAGVSQSPSNKVTEKGKDVELRCDPISGHTALYWYRQSLGQGLEFLIYFQGNSAPDKSGLPSDRFSAERTGGSVSTLTIQRTQQEDSAVYLCASSLETELSEQFFGPGTRLTVL.